This T cell receptor beta chain appears in the sequencing data of a study of T cell responses to AZD1222 COVID-19 vaccine. From germline, CDR1 is SQVTM and CDR2 ANQGSEA. Trimming took off 4 bases at V and 8 bases at J, with 23 bases between the two ends. The CDR3 has 15 residues. Assay used: immunoSEQ multiplex PCR; TCRdb lists only in-frame clones, some missing. Among about 120,000 clones listed, about 90% were seen once. Sequenced material: peripheral blood, taken on day 0 of AZD1222 vaccination. The clonotype originates from an adult in good health. The chain employs TRBV29-1 and TRBJ1-2, with D perhaps matching TRBD1 (5 bases). CDR3 sequence reads: CSVAGSRGEYDGYTF. CDR3 nucleotides: TGCAGCGTTGCCGGGAGCCGGGGGGAGTATGACGGCTACACCTTC.